This TCR beta chain was obtained from a study of regulatory T cells in long-lasting Graves disease. Study details: With positive TSH receptor antibodies and over 5 years of antithyroid drugs, Graves' disease was considered persistent.

Study findings and constraints: Study of thyroid tissue was not done, with only peripheral blood studied. Persistent Graves' disease cases displayed lower TCR diversity than newly diagnosed ones. There was favoring of TRBV28, TRBJ1-2 and TRBJ2-5 in persistent disease.

This clonotype was seen many times. Antigen: not known. The CDR3 sequence is 13 residues long. Germline V gives CDR1 MGHDK, CDR2 SYGVNS. V shed 2 bases and J shed 5 bases, with 9 bases lying between them. Relying on iRepertoire HTBI primers and Arm-PCR of CDR3 regions, the team built TCR beta libraries. One entry per CDR3 protein, called by TCRdb with MiXCR from the multiplex PCR reads. The sample lists some 440,000 distinct CDR3 sequences, 20% seen once, with 6.5% to 10% in the top ten. Time point here: persistent/refractory GD, antithyroid drugs over 5 years with positive TRAb. RNA from PBMCs was the source of the TCR library.

The V and J genes are TRBV25-1 and TRBJ2-5, with D unresolved. The specimen was peripheral blood mononuclear cells (PBMCs), collected when the disease was refractory, from a patient treated with antithyroid drugs. This clonotype was sampled from a female donor with Graves disease. CDR3 nucleotides: TGTGCCAGCAGTGAAGGCAGTTGGGAGACCCAGTACTTC. It codes for CASSEGSWETQYF.